Below are 12 T cell receptor beta chains sequenced from a single sample in a study of vaccination and CD4 T cells after COVID-19. The treatment was: approximately 11-day PBMC culture with coronavirus spike peptide pools or control peptides (ViraFEST assay). Sequencing of cultured CD4+ T cell DNA used the Oncomine TCR Beta short-read assay. TCRdb reprocessed the PCR reads via MiXCR and lists one record per CDR3 protein. This table has roughly 14,000 distinct CDR3 sequences, approximately 42% appearing once. No cognate antigen is known for these TCRs. Material for sequencing was cultured CD4+ T cells from blood. The source is a human donor with COVID-19.

The chain links TRBV28 to TRBJ1-5, with 7 bases that match TRBD1. The CDR3 runs to 16 residues. V lost 5 bases, J lost 3 bases, and 10 bases stayed unmatched. Germline loops: CDR1 MDHEN, CDR2 SYDVKM. The CDR3 nucleotides read TGTGCCAGCAGTACCCCAGAGGGACAGAACAATCAGCCCCAGCATTTT. This codes for CASSTPEGQNNQPQHF.

The sample holds a few counts of this clonotype. The chain is built from TRBV19 and TRBJ2-7; 9 nucleotides align to TRBD1. With V trimmed by 6 bases and J by 6 bases, 9 bases remained unmatched. Germline CDR1 is LNHDA and CDR2 is SQIVND (reference sequence). The CDR3 has 14 residues. The CDR3 DNA reads TGTGCCAGTAGGACGACAGGGGGAAACGCCGAGCAGTACTTC. Translating gives CASRTTGGNAEQYF.

This clonotype showed up just a few times. The genes are TRBV7-2 and TRBJ1-4; maybe TRBD1 (5 bases). Trimming took 1 base from V and 10 from J, leaving 13 bases between them. This CDR3 is 14 amino acids long. Germline V gives CDR1 SGHTA, CDR2 FQGNSA. The CDR3 region has the DNA TGTGCCAGCAGCTTAGACAGCCGGGACGGAAAACTGTTTTTT. Encoded protein: CASSLDSRDGKLFF.

The chain uses TRBV1 and TRBJ2-3; TRBD2, the table's D call, was not compared with the DNA. TRBV1 is labeled a pseudogene. The CDR3 covers 17 residues. In DNA, the CDR3 is TGCACCAGCAGCCCCACGACCCCCACTAGCCGAACAGATACGCAGTATTTT. Its translation: CTSSPTTPTSRTDTQYF.

The chain carries TRBV30 and TRBJ2-1, with D possibly being TRBD2 (6 bases). The CDR3 runs 14 residues. Looked up from germline, CDR1 is GTSNPN and CDR2 is SVGIG (reference sequence). V shed 3 bases and J shed 4 bases, with 13 bases lying between them. The DNA for the CDR3 is TGTGCCTGGAGGAGTTACGGGGGATACAATGAGCAGTTCTTC. Its protein product is CAWRSYGGYNEQFF.

V and J are TRBV4-2 and TRBJ2-5, with 8 bases matching TRBD2. Germline V lookup: CDR1 LGHNA, CDR2 YNFKEQ. The CDR3 consists of 18 residues. Losses at the gene ends were 0 bases for V and 5 bases for J; bases not matched to a gene: 14. This CDR3 is CASSQEGNIGGGYETQYF. The CDR3, as DNA: TGTGCCAGCAGCCAAGAGGGTAATATCGGCGGGGGGTATGAGACCCAGTACTTC.

This clonotype turned up a few times. The chain links TRBV19 to TRBJ1-2; no clear D gene. The CDR3 has 12 amino acids. V was trimmed by 4 bases and J by 2 bases, leaving 5 bases between them. Germline V gene sequence: CDR1 LNHDA, CDR2 SQIVND (reference sequence). Written as DNA, the CDR3 is TGTGCCAGTAGTACGACAAACTATGGCTACACCTTC. Translation gives CASSTTNYGYTF.

This sequence joins TRBV27 and TRBJ2-7, with 7 bases matching TRBD1. The CDR3 extends over 12 amino acids. The germline V gene encodes CDR1 MNHEY and CDR2 SMNVEV (reference sequence). The J segment lost 13 bases and the V segment lost 5 bases, leaving 11 bases of the junction unmatched. The CDR3 region is CASSTGQARSYF. The CDR3 DNA is TGTGCCAGCAGTACCGGACAGGCCCGATCATACTTC.

The chain couples TRBV24-1 to TRBJ1-2; the match to TRBD1 covers 10 bases. Germline V lookup: CDR1 KGHDR, CDR2 SFDVKD. This CDR3 is 18 amino acids long. With V trimmed by 0 bases and J by 1 base, 7 bases remained unmatched. DNA of the CDR3: TGTGCCACCAGTGATTTGCTACCGGGACAGGGGTTTAACTATGGCTACACCTTC. Translating gives CATSDLLPGQGFNYGYTF.

This clonotype was counted between two and nine times. This rearrangement joins TRBV7-2 to TRBJ2-5; D is perhaps TRBD1 (5 bases). Per the germline V gene, CDR1 is SGHTA and CDR2 is FQGNSA. Trimming took off 0 bases at V and 4 bases at J, with 9 bases between the two ends. CDR3 size: 14 residues. The CDR3 bases are TGTGCCAGCAGCTTAGCGGTGGGGCCAGAGACCCAGTACTTC. This sequence encodes CASSLAVGPETQYF.

The chain recombines TRBV7-2 with TRBJ1-6; no clear D gene. The CDR3 has 13 residues. V gave up 5 bases and J gave up 5 bases, with 7 bases separating them. Germline values: CDR1 SGHTA, CDR2 FQGNSA. The CDR3 DNA is TGTGCCAGCAGCCGAGAGGATAATTCACCCCTCCACTTT. It specifies CASSREDNSPLHF.

This clonotype has just a few counts. The rearrangement joins TRBV2 to TRBJ2-5; D is perhaps TRBD2 (6 bases). The V end lost 4 bases, the J end lost 5 bases, and 14 bases lay between the germline ends. Germline CDR1 is SNHLY and CDR2 is FYNNEI. The CDR3 length is 14 residues. The CDR3 protein is CASSGSAGRETQYF. The CDR3 DNA reads as TGTGCCAGCAGTGGGTCGGCGGGGAGGGAGACCCAGTACTTC.